Listed here are 27 T cell receptor beta chains from one sample, sequenced in a study of STAT5B mutations in CD4+ large granular lymphocyte leukemia. Here immunoSEQ multiplex PCR was the method, and the copy in TCRdb shows in-frame clones only, minus some. The table records 20,000 to 25,000 clones, about 80% of them present only once. The sequenced sample was CD4+ T cells from blood buffy coats. The receptors come from a human donor in good health.

The chain carries TRBV30 and TRBJ2-1; D call uncertain. Germline CDR1 is GTSNPN and CDR2 is SVGIG (reference sequence). V shed 3 bases and J shed 0 bases, with 9 bases lying between them. CDR3 length equals 14 residues. The CDR3 protein is CAWRKGNSYNEQFF. The CDR3 DNA reads TGTGCCTGGAGGAAGGGTAACTCCTACAATGAGCAGTTCTTC.

J is TRBJ1-2 and V is TRBV28, with no clear D. The CDR3 runs 12 residues. Germline values: CDR1 MDHEN, CDR2 SYDVKM. V was cut by 4 bases and J by 8 bases, with 11 bases left in between. Here the CDR3 reads CASSSRIHGYTF. The DNA for the CDR3 is TGTGCCAGCAGTTCCAGGATTCACGGCTACACCTTC.

The V and J genes are TRBV5-1 and TRBJ1-1; D is ambiguous. Trimming removed 7 bases at V and 3 bases at J, with 13 bases between. Germline values: CDR1 SGHRS, CDR2 YFSETQ. CDR3 length equals 13 residues. CDR3 DNA sequence: TGCGCCAGCGCCTCCAGCGACCACACTGAAGCTTTCTTT. Translation gives CASASSDHTEAFF. Supplemented by reference TRBV5-1 and TRBJ1-1, the full variable domain reads KAGVTQTPRYLIKTRGQQVTLSCSPISGHRSVSWYQQTPGQGLQFLFEYFSETQRNKGNFPGRFSGRQFSNSRSEMNVSTLELGDSALYLCASASSDHTEAFFGQGTRLTVV.

This chain joins TRBV11-3 and TRBJ1-3; unclear D gene. This CDR3 is 17 amino acids long. V shed 6 bases and J shed 0 bases, with 18 bases lying between them. Germline lookup yields CDR1 SGHNT and CDR2 YENEEA. CDR3 DNA sequence: TGTGCCAGCAGTTCATTCGTCGCCGGAAGCTCTGGAAACACCATATATTTT. This gives the protein CASSSFVAGSSGNTIYF.

The gene calls are TRBV11-2 and TRBJ2-7; D might be TRBD2 (6 bases). V gave up 5 bases and J gave up 2 bases, with 16 bases separating them. This CDR3 is built from 15 residues. Germline CDR1 and CDR2: SGHAT and FQNNGV. The CDR3 region has the DNA TGTGCCAGCAGCCCCCCGGGACTCCTGGCCTACGAGCAGTACTTC. Residues: CASSPPGLLAYEQYF. The full variable domain, with the rest looked up from reference TRBV11-2 and TRBJ2-7, is EAGVAQSPRYKIIEKRQSVAFWCNPISGHATLYWYQQILGQGPKLLIQFQNNGVVDDSQLPKDRFSAERLKGVDSTLKIQPAKLEDSAVYLCASSPPGLLAYEQYFGPGTRLTVT.

J is TRBJ2-2 and V is TRBV19, with 9 bases lining up with TRBD2. This CDR3 region has 15 residues. The trim removed 7 bases at V and 2 bases at J, leaving 5 bases unmatched. Germline V lookup: CDR1 LNHDA, CDR2 SQIVND (reference sequence). The CDR3 DNA follows: TGTGCCAGTATGATCCTAGCGGGAAACACCGGGGAGCTGTTTTTT. It encodes CASMILAGNTGELFF.

DNA for the CDR3: TGTGCCAGCAGCATCCTAGCGGGAGGAGGGGATACGCAGTATTTT. This gives the protein CASSILAGGGDTQYF. The chain links TRBV2 to TRBJ2-3, with 11 nucleotides matching TRBD2. CDR3 length: 15 amino acids. Trimming at V came to 6 bases and at J to 6 bases, leaving 8 bases not matched to a gene. Germline V lookup: CDR1 SNHLY, CDR2 FYNNEI.

This rearrangement joins TRBV5-6 to TRBJ2-1, with TRBD1 as a possible D gene (6 bases). V was clipped by 4 bases and J by 6 bases, with 17 bases between them. There are 15 residues in the CDR3. From germline, CDR1 is SGHDT and CDR2 YYEEEE. CDR3 amino acids: CASSAATGSGNEQFF. The CDR3 bases are TGTGCCAGCAGCGCGGCGACAGGTTCGGGCAATGAGCAGTTCTTC. Together with reference TRBV5-6 and TRBJ2-1, the CDR3 gives the full variable domain: DAGVTQSPTHLIKTRGQQVTLRCSPKSGHDTVSWYQQALGQGPQFIFQYYEEEERQRGNFPDRFSGHQFPNYSSELNVNALLLGDSALYLCASSAATGSGNEQFFGPGTRLTVL.

This chain uses TRBV19 with TRBJ1-2, with D uncertain. The CDR3 covers 16 residues. Germline V gene sequence: CDR1 LNHDA, CDR2 SQIVND (reference sequence). V dropped 1 base and J dropped 2 bases, with 14 bases sitting between them. In DNA form, the CDR3 reads TGTGCCAGTAGTATAGCCCCCCCGACGTGGAACTATGGCTACACCTTC. Translating gives CASSIAPPTWNYGYTF.

The rearrangement joins TRBV2 to TRBJ1-1; TRBD1 might be the D (5 bases). Trimming stripped 7 bases from V and 5 bases from J, with 14 bases between. The germline CDR1 and CDR2 sequences are SNHLY and FYNNEI. This CDR3 has 13 amino acids. The CDR3 DNA follows: TGTGCCAGCACAGGGAATAGTTATACTGAAGCTTTCTTT. Amino acid sequence: CASTGNSYTEAFF.

This clone has only one observation. The chain joins TRBV11-2 to TRBJ2-3; possibly TRBD1 for D (5 bases). This CDR3 contains 16 residues. The germline gives CDR1 SGHAT, CDR2 FQNNGV. V was trimmed by 5 bases and J by 1 base, leaving 16 bases between them. The DNA of the CDR3 is TGTGCCAGCAGCCCAAGGGGTACAGCCCGCACAGATACGCAGTATTTT. Residues: CASSPRGTARTDTQYF.

V gene TRBV18 combines with J gene TRBJ2-1; maybe TRBD2 (6 bases). This CDR3 is built from 14 residues. The ends were cut back, 6 bases at V and 5 bases at J, with 14 bases in the middle. Looked up from germline, CDR1 is KGHSH and CDR2 is LQKENI. CDR3 residues: CASSRAGTDNEQFF. The DNA for the CDR3 is TGTGCCAGCTCGCGGGCCGGGACTGACAATGAGCAGTTCTTC.

CDR3: CASRGLAGVTGRHNEQFF. The DNA for the CDR3 is TGTGCCAGCAGGGGACTAGCGGGAGTGACGGGCAGGCACAATGAGCAGTTCTTC. This chain joins TRBV11-2 and TRBJ2-1; TRBD2 agrees at 14 bases. V dropped 6 bases and J dropped 5; count of bases not matched to a gene: 12. The CDR3 totals 18 residues. Germline CDR1 reads SGHAT; CDR2 reads FQNNGV.

The chain employs TRBV10-2 and TRBJ2-5, with D possibly matching TRBD1 (6 bases). The V end was cut by 3 bases, the J end by 4 bases, with 21 bases between. The CDR3 sequence is 17 residues long. Germline lookup yields CDR1 WSHSY and CDR2 SAAADI. CDR3 in amino acids: CASSDTGSPVQGETQYF. Here the CDR3 DNA reads TGCGCCAGCAGTGATACAGGGTCCCCAGTCCAAGGAGAGACCCAGTACTTC.

This chain uses TRBV7-8 with TRBJ1-3; TRBD1 aligns across 7 bases. With V trimmed by 4 bases and J by 1 base, 7 bases remained unmatched. Germline V gene lookup returns CDR1 SGHVS and CDR2 FQNEAQ. The CDR3 runs to 16 residues. Here the CDR3 reads CASSSDRSPSGNTIYF. The CDR3 nucleotides read TGTGCCAGCAGCTCGGACAGGTCACCTTCTGGAAACACCATATATTTT.

The V call is TRBV11-3, the J call TRBJ2-7; TRBD1 agrees at 7 bases. This CDR3 has 15 residues. Germline CDR1 is SGHNT and CDR2 is YENEEA. The junction had 8 bases not matched to a gene; V was cut back by 3 bases and J by 3 bases. The CDR3 nucleotides are TGTGCCAGCAGCTTTACGGGACAGCCGATCTACGAGCAGTACTTC. Its protein product is CASSFTGQPIYEQYF.

The genes are TRBV2 and TRBJ1-6; the D is unclear. Between the trimmed V and J ends, which lost 3 bases and 11 bases, there was a span of 8 bases. This CDR3 contains 12 residues. Germline V CDR1 and CDR2: SNHLY, FYNNEI. The CDR3 DNA is TGTGCCAGCAGTGATGTGTACGCACCCCTCCACTTT. Translating it yields CASSDVYAPLHF. Filled out from reference TRBV2 and TRBJ1-6, the complete variable domain reads EPEVTQTPSHQVTQMGQEVILRCVPISNHLYFYWYRQILGQKVEFLVSFYNNEISEKSEIFDDQFSVERPDGSNFTLKIRSTKLEDSAMYFCASSDVYAPLHFGNGTRLTVT.

The rearrangement links TRBV5-1 to TRBJ2-2; possible D gene TRBD1, 6 bases. This CDR3 comprises 15 residues. V was clipped by 4 bases and J by 0 bases, with 10 bases between them. In germline, CDR1 is SGHRS, CDR2 YFSETQ. DNA of the CDR3: TGCGCCAGCAGCGGCAGGGGATCGAACACCGGGGAGCTGTTTTTT. Protein sequence: CASSGRGSNTGELFF.

V usage is TRBV2 and J usage is TRBJ1-6; TRBD1 matches 8 bases. V lost 5 bases and J lost 10; bases outside the gene matches: 4. Germline V lookup: CDR1 SNHLY, CDR2 FYNNEI. The CDR3 extends over 13 amino acids. The CDR3 spells CASSPAGGSPLHF. Written as DNA, the CDR3 is TGTGCCAGCAGTCCTGCAGGGGGCTCACCCCTCCACTTT.

The chain employs TRBV11-3 and TRBJ1-1; D remains unclear. V was pared by 3 bases and J by 1 base, with 6 bases between. The CDR3 extends over 13 amino acids. Per the germline V gene, CDR1 is SGHNT and CDR2 is YENEEA. The CDR3 DNA reads as TGTGCCAGCAGCTTTGGCAGGAACACTGAAGCTTTCTTT. Amino acid sequence: CASSFGRNTEAFF.

The chain links TRBV5-1 to TRBJ2-2; TRBD1 aligns across 7 bases. Germline loops: CDR1 SGHRS, CDR2 YFSETQ. This CDR3 is built from 16 residues. With V trimmed by 2 bases and J by 4 bases, 8 bases remained unmatched. CDR3 amino acids: CASSLDRATRTGELFF. The CDR3 DNA reads TGCGCCAGCAGCTTAGACAGGGCGACGCGCACCGGGGAGCTGTTTTTT.

The V call is TRBV5-1, the J call TRBJ2-3; tentatively, D is TRBD1 (5 bases). V gave up 0 bases and J gave up 5 bases, with 10 bases separating them. Per the germline V gene, CDR1 is SGHRS and CDR2 is YFSETQ. The CDR3 runs to 14 residues. The CDR3 loop is CASSLAPGIDTQYF. Written as DNA, the CDR3 is TGCGCCAGCAGCTTGGCCCCAGGGATAGATACGCAGTATTTT.

V gene TRBV28 combines with J gene TRBJ2-1, with D perhaps TRBD2 (6 bases). V lost 3 bases to trimming and J lost 7 bases, with 16 bases between them. CDR3 length: 15 amino acids. Germline-derived CDR1 and CDR2 are MDHEN and SYDVKM. CDR3 protein: CASSLTRDSQNEQFF. The CDR3 region has the DNA TGTGCCAGCAGTTTGACTCGGGACTCCCAAAATGAGCAGTTCTTC.

The CDR3 region has the DNA TGCGCCAGCAGGGGGGGAACGGTTGCTGGAACCGGGGAGCTGTTTTTT. Protein sequence: CASRGGTVAGTGELFF. The gene calls are TRBV4-1 and TRBJ2-2, with D possibly matching TRBD2 (6 bases). V shed 6 bases and J shed 5 bases, with 19 bases lying between them. Looked up from germline, CDR1 is MGHRA and CDR2 is YSYEKL. The CDR3 spans 16 residues.

This clone was counted a few times. V is TRBV6-5 and J is TRBJ1-1; no reliable D call. This CDR3 has 14 residues. V lost 5 bases and J 1 base, leaving 11 bases between the germline ends. CDR1 and CDR2 from the germline V gene are MNHEY and SVGAGI. Written as DNA, the CDR3 is TGTGCCAGCAGTGGGTCCGTTGGGAACACTGAAGCTTTCTTT. Residues: CASSGSVGNTEAFF.

The V and J genes are TRBV12-5 and TRBJ1-4, with D hard to call. Germline assignment: CDR1 LGHNT and CDR2 FRNRAP. The CDR3 consists of 14 residues. Trimming removed 3 bases at V and 0 bases at J, with 5 bases between. CDR3 nucleotide sequence: TGTGCTAGTGGTTTAGAGACAACTAATGAAAAACTGTTTTTT. Protein sequence: CASGLETTNEKLFF.

The CDR3 region is CASSEAHPYEQYF. CDR3 DNA: TGTGCCAGCAGTGAGGCTCATCCCTACGAGCAGTACTTC. V gene TRBV6-1 combines with J gene TRBJ2-7; D is unresolved. Trimming removed 3 bases at V and 2 bases at J, with 8 bases between. There are 13 residues in the CDR3. Per germline, CDR1 MNHNS and CDR2 SASEGT.